This T cell receptor beta chain came from a study of blood T cell repertoires in COVID-19. Across the study: The samples span acute and convalescent COVID-19 from the United States, Italy and Spain. From T cells, B-cell-depleted T cells, or PBMCs came the material, which was cDNA or gDNA.

Authors' methods: For nucleated cells, counts were estimated from reference gene primer amplification. Assay used: immunoSEQ multiplex PCR; TCRdb lists only in-frame clones, some missing. V and J calls and clone size come straight from that table; D and trimming were deduced from the DNA. The sample lists more than 100,000 clones, roughly 90% occurring once. What was sequenced was peripheral blood. The source is a woman aged 60-70 years with acute or convalescent COVID-19.

For the CDR3, the DNA is TGCGCCAGCAGCTTGGCCGGACAGGGTTTCCACAATGAGCAGTTCTTC. It yields the protein CASSLAGQGFHNEQFF. The rearrangement uses TRBV5-1 and TRBJ2-1, with 8 nucleotides matching TRBD1. The V gene's germline CDR1 is SGHRS and CDR2 YFSETQ. The CDR3 consists of 16 residues. Losses at the gene ends were 0 bases for V and 5 bases for J; bases not matched to a gene: 7.